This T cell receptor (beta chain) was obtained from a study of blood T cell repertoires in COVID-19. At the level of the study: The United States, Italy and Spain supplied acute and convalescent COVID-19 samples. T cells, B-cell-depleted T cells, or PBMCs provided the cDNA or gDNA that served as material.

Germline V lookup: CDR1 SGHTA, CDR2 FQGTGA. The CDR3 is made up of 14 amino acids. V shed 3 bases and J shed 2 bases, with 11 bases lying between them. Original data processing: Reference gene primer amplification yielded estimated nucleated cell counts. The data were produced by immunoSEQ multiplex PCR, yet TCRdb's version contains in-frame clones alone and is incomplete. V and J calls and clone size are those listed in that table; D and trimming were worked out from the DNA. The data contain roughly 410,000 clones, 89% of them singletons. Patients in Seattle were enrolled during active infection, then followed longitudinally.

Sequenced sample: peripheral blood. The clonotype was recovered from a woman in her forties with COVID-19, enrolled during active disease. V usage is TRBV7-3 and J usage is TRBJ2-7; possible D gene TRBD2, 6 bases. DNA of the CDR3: TGTGCCAGCAGCTTGGGCCCGGGAGCCTACGAGCAGTACTTC. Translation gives CASSLGPGAYEQYF.